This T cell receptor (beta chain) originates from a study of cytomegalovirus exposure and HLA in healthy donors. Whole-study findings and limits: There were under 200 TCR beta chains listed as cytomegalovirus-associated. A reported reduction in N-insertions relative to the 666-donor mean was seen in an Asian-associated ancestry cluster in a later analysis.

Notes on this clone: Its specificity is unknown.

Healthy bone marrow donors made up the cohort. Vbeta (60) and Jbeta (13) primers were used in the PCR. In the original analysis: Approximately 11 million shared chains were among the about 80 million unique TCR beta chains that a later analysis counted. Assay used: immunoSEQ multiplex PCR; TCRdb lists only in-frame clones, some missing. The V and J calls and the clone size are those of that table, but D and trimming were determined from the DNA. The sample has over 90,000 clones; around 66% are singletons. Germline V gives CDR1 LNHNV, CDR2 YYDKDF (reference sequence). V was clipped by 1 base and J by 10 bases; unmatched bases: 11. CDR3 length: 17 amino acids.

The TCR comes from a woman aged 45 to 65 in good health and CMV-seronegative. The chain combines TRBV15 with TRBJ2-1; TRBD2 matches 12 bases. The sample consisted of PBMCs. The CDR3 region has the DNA TGTGCCACCAGCAGAGGACTAGCGGGGGCCCGCCCCACCGAGCAGTTCTTC. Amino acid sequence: CATSRGLAGARPTEQFF.